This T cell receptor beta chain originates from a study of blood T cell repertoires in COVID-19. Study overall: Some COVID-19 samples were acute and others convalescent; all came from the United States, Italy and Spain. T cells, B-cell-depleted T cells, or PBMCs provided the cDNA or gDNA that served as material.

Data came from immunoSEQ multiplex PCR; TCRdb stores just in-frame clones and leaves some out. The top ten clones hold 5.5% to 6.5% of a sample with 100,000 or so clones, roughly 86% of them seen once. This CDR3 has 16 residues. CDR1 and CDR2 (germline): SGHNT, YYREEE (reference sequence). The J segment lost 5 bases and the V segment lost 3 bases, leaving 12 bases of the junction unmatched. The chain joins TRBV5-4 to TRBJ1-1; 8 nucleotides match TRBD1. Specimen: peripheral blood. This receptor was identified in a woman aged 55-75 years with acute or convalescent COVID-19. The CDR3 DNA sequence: TGTGCCAGCAGCTGGGCCACTGGGACAGGAGGTACTGAAGCTTTCTTT. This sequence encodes CASSWATGTGGTEAFF.